A single sample gave rise to the 2 T cell receptor beta chains below, sequenced in a study of OX40 agonist ivuxolimab in advanced cancers. The table came from immunoSEQ multiplex PCR; TCRdb's copy has only in-frame clones and leaves some out. In the table there are 67,000 or so clones, around 89% of which are singletons. Sequenced here: CD4+ or CD8+ T cells sorted from blood, sampled in a trial of the OX40 agonist ivuxolimab. All receptors come from an adult with an advanced solid tumor such as melanoma, head and neck, liver or kidney cancer.

This clone was seen once. This sequence joins TRBV5-6 and TRBJ2-2; 11 bases line up with TRBD2. V was pared by 4 bases and J by 4 bases, with 6 bases of the junction left unmatched. Germline lookup yields CDR1 SGHDT and CDR2 YYEEEE. This CDR3 comprises 16 residues. Written as DNA, the CDR3 is TGTGCCAGCAGCAACCTAGCGGGAGGAATCACCGGGGAGCTGTTTTTT. Its translation is CASSNLAGGITGELFF.

The chain is built from TRBV7-6 and TRBJ2-5; the D gene is possibly TRBD2 (6 bases). V was shortened by 3 bases and J by 5 bases, with 10 bases between the two germline ends. Germline-derived CDR1 and CDR2 are SGHVS and FNYEAQ. CDR3 length: 13 amino acids. The CDR3 reads CASSFTSQETQYF. The CDR3, as DNA: TGTGCCAGCAGCTTTACTAGCCAGGAGACCCAGTACTTC.